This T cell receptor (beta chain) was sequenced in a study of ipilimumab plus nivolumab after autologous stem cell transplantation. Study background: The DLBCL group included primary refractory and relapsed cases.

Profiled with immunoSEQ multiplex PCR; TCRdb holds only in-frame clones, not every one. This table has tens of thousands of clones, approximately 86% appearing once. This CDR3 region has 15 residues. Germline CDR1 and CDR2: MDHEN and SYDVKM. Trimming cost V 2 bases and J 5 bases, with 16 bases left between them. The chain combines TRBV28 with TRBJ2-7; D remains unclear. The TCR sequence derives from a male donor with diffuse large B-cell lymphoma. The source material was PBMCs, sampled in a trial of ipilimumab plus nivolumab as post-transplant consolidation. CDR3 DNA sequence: TGTGCCAGCAGTTTAAGACAATCAACGCTAAACGAGCAGTACTTC. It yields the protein CASSLRQSTLNEQYF.